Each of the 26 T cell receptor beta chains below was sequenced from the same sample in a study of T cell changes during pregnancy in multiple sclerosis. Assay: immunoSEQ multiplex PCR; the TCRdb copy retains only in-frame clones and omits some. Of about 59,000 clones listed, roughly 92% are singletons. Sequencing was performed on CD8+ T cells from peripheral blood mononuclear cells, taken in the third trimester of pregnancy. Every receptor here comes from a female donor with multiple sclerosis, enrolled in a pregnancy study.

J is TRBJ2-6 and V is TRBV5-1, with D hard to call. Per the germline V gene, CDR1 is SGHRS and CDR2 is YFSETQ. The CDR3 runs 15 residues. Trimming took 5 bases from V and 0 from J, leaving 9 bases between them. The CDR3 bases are TGCGCCAGCAGTGAAGGAGACTCTGGGGCCAACGTCCTGACTTTC. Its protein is CASSEGDSGANVLTF.

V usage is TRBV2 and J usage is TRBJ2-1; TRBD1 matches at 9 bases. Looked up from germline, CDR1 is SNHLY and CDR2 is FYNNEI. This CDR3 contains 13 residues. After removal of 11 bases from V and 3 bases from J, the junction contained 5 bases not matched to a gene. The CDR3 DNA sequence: TGTGCCCGCGGACAGGGGTTCTACAATGAGCAGTTCTTC. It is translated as CARGQGFYNEQFF.

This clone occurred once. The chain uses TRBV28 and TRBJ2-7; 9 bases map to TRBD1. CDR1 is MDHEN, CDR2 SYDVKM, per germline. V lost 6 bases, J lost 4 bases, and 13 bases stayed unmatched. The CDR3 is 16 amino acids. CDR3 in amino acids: CASSPIQGALRYEQYF. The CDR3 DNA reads TGTGCCAGCAGCCCGATACAGGGGGCACTCCGGTACGAGCAGTACTTC.

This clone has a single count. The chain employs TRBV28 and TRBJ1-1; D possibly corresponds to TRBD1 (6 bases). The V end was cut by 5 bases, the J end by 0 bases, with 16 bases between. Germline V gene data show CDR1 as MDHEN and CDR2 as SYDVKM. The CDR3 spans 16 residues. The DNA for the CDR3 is TGTGCCAGCAGTGCCGACAGGACCTTCTTGAACACTGAAGCTTTCTTT. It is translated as CASSADRTFLNTEAFF.

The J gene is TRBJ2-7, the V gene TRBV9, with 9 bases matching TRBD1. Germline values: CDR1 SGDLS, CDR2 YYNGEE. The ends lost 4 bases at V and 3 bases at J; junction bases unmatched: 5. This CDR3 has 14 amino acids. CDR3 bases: TGTGCCAGCAGCCCAGGGACAGGGAACTACGAGCAGTACTTC. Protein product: CASSPGTGNYEQYF.

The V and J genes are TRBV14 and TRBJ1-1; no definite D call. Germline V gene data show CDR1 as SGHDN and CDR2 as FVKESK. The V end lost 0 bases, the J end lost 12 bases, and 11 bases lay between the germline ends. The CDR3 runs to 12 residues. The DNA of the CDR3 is TGTGCCAGCAGCCAAGATGTGTTTTCTCCTTTCTTT. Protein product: CASSQDVFSPFF.

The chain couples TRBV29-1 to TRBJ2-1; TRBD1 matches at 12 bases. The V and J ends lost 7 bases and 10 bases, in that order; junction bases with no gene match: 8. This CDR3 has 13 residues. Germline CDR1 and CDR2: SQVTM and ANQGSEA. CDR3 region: CSEWGQGAGEQFF. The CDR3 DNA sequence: TGCAGCGAATGGGGACAGGGGGCTGGAGAGCAGTTCTTC.

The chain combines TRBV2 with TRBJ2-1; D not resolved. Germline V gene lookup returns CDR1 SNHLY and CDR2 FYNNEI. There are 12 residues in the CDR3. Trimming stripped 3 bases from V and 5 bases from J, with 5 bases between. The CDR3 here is CASSDLDNEQFF. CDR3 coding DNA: TGTGCCAGCAGTGACTTAGACAATGAGCAGTTCTTC.

The CDR3 nucleotides read TGTGCCAGTAGTCCCAGCTCCTACAATGAGCAGTTCTTC. Protein product: CASSPSSYNEQFF. The chain is built from TRBV19 and TRBJ2-1; unclear D gene. Between the trimmed V and J ends, which lost 5 bases and 0 bases, there was a span of 5 bases. The CDR3 consists of 13 residues. Germline CDR1 LNHDA, CDR2 SQIVND (reference sequence).

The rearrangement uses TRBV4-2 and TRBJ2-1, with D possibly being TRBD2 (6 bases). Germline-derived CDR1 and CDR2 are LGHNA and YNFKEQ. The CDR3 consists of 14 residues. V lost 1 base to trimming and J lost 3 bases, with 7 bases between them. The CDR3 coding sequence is TGTGCCAGCAGCCAAGGGGGGGACTACAATGAGCAGTTCTTC. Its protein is CASSQGGDYNEQFF.

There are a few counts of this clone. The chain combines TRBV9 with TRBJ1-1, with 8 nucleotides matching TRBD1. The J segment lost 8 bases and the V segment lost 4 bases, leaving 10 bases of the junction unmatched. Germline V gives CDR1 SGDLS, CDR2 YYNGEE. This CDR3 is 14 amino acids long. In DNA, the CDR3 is TGTGCCAGCAGCCCCGACCCAGGGGGCAGGGAAGCTTTCTTT. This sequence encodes CASSPDPGGREAFF.

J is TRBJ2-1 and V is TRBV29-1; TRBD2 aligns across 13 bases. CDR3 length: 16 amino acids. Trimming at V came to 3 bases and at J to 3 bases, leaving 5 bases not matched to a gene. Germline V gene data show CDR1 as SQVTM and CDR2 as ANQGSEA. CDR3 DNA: TGCAGCGTTGACGGGACTAGCGGGATCAGCTACAATGAGCAGTTCTTC. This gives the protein CSVDGTSGISYNEQFF.

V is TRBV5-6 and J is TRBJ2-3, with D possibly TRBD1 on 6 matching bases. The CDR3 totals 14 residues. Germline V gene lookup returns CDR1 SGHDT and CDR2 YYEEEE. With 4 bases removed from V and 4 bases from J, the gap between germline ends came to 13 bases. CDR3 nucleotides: TGTGCCAGCAGCACTGGCCAGGGGTCAGATACGCAGTATTTT. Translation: CASSTGQGSDTQYF.

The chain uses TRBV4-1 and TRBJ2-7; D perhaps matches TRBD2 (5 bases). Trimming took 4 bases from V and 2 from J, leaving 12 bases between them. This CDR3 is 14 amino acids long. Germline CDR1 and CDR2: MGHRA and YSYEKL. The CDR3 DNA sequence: TGCGCCAGCAGCCGGTGGAGCGGCCCCTACGAGCAGTACTTC. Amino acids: CASSRWSGPYEQYF.

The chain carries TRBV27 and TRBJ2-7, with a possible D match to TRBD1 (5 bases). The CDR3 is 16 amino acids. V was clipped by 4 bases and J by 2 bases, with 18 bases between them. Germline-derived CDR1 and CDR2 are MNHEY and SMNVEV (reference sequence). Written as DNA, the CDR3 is TGTGCCAGCAGTTCGATTACAGGATTCAACGCCTACGAGCAGTACTTC. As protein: CASSSITGFNAYEQYF.

CDR3 bases: TGTGCCAGCAGTTTACGGATAACTAAGGCCAAAAACATTCAGTACTTC. Translated: CASSLRITKAKNIQYF. V and J are TRBV28 and TRBJ2-4; D gene unclear. Germline V gene lookup returns CDR1 MDHEN and CDR2 SYDVKM. The germline V and J ends were trimmed by 2 bases and 1 base, with 12 bases remaining between them. The CDR3 contains 16 residues. Based on the CDR3 plus reference TRBV28 and TRBJ2-4, the full variable domain is DVKVTQSSRYLVKRTGEKVFLECVQDMDHENMFWYRQDPGLGLRLIYFSYDVKMKEKGDIPEGYSVSREKKERFSLILESASTNQTSMYLCASSLRITKAKNIQYFGAGTRLSVL.

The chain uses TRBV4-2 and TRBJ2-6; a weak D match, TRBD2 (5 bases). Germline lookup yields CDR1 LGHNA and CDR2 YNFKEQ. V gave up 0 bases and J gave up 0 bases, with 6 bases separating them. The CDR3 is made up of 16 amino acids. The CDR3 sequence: CASSQDRDSGANVLTF. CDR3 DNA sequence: TGTGCCAGCAGCCAAGATCGGGACTCTGGGGCCAACGTCCTGACTTTC.

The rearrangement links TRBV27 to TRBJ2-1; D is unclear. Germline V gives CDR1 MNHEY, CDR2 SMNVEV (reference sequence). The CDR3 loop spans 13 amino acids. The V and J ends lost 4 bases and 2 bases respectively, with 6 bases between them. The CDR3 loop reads CASSWRPYNEQFF. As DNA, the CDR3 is TGTGCCAGCAGTTGGAGACCCTACAATGAGCAGTTCTTC.

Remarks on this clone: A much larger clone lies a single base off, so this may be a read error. The CDR3 here is CASSFGRGTEAFF. Written as DNA, the CDR3 is TGTGCCAGCAGCTTTGGCAGGGGGACTGAAGCTTTCTTT. This rearrangement joins TRBV7-3 to TRBJ1-1, with 7 nucleotides matching TRBD1. V was clipped by 3 bases and J by 5 bases; unmatched bases: 3. Per germline, CDR1 SGHTA and CDR2 FQGTGA. The CDR3 contains 13 residues. Based on the CDR3 plus reference TRBV7-3 and TRBJ1-1, the full variable domain is GAGVSQTPSNKVTEKGKYVELRCDPISGHTALYWYRQSLGQGPEFLIYFQGTGAADDSGLPNDRFFAVRPEGSVSTLKIQRTERGDSAVYLCASSFGRGTEAFFGQGTRLTVV.

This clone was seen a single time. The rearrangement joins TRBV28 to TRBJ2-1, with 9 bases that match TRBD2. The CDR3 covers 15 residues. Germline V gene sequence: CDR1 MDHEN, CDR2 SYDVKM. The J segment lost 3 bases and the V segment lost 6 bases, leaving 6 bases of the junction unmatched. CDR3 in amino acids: CASSLASGNYNEQFF. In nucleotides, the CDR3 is TGTGCCAGCAGCTTGGCTAGCGGGAACTACAATGAGCAGTTCTTC.

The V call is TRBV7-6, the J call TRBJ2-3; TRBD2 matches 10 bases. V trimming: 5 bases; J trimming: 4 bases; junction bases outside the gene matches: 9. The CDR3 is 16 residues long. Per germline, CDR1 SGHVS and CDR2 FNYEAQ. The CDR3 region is CASSPSLAGVADTQYF. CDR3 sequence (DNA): TGTGCCAGCAGCCCAAGCCTAGCGGGAGTGGCAGATACGCAGTATTTT.

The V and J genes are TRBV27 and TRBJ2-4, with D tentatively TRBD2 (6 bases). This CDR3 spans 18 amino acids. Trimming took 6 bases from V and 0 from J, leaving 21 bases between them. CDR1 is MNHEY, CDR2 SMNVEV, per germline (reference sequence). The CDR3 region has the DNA TGTGCCAGCAGCCCCCGGGGGATCCCCCCACTAGCCAAAAACATTCAGTACTTC. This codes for CASSPRGIPPLAKNIQYF.

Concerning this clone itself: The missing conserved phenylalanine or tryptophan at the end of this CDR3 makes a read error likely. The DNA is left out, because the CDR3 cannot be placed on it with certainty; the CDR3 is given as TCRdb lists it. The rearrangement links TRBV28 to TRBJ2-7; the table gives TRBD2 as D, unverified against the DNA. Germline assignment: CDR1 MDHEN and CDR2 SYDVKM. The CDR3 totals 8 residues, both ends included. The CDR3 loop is CASSHSRG.

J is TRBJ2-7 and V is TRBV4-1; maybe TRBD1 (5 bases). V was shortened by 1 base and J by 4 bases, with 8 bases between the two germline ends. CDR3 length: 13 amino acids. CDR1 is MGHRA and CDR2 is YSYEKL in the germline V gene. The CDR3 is CASSQGREYEQYF. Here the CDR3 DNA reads TGCGCCAGCAGCCAAGGCAGGGAATACGAGCAGTACTTC.

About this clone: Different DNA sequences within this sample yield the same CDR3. The CDR3 here is CASSREGGYYGYTF. CDR3 nucleotides: TGTGCCAGCAGCCGAGAGGGGGGGTACTATGGCTACACCTTC. The chain joins TRBV5-4 to TRBJ1-2; the D gene is possibly TRBD1 (6 bases). With 4 bases removed from V and 3 bases from J, the gap between germline ends came to 13 bases. This CDR3 region has 14 residues. Per the germline V gene, CDR1 is SGHNT and CDR2 is YYREEE (reference sequence).

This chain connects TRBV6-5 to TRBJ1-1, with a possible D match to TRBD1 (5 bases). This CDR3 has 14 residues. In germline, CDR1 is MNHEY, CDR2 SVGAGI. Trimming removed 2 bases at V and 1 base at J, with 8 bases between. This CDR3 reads CASSYQGPNTEAFF. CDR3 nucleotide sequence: TGTGCCAGCAGTTACCAGGGCCCGAACACTGAAGCTTTCTTT.